The rows below give T cell receptor beta chains drawn from one sample of a study of T cell changes during pregnancy in multiple sclerosis. The table came from immunoSEQ multiplex PCR; TCRdb's copy has only in-frame clones and leaves some out. The sample has about 66,000 clones, 91% seen once. The input for sequencing was CD8+ T cells from peripheral blood mononuclear cells, taken before pregnancy. These receptor sequences come from a female donor with multiple sclerosis, enrolled in a pregnancy study. The CDR3 runs from the conserved cysteine through the conserved F or W. D genes are given only for firm matches. A row's size may be missing; if present it is once, few, many or a size class.

CASSAPGQGKETQYF	TGTGCCAGCAGCGCACCGGGACAGGGAAAAGAGACCCAGTACTTC	TRBD1	TRBV9	TRBJ2-5	.
CASSLAATGGRNTEAFF	TGCGCCAGCAGCTTGGCTGCCACAGGGGGTCGTAACACTGAAGCTTTCTTT	TRBD1	TRBV5-1	TRBJ1-1	.
CASSLSTEAFF	TGTGCCAGCAGCCTGAGCACTGAAGCTTTCTTT	.	TRBV7-9	TRBJ1-1	.
CASSFGLGGETQYF	TGTGCCAGCAGTTTTGGCCTAGGCGGAGAGACCCAGTACTTC	.	TRBV27	TRBJ2-5	.
CASSLAGGLYEQYF	TGTGCCAGCAGCCTAGCGGGGGGGCTGTACGAGCAGTACTTC	TRBD2	TRBV27	TRBJ2-7	.
CATSRVGGSGANVLTF	TGTGCCACCAGCAGAGTAGGGGGTTCTGGGGCCAACGTCCTGACTTTC	.	TRBV15	TRBJ2-6	.
CASSPYRGPRWEQYF	TGTGCCAGCTCACCGTACAGGGGACCAAGGTGGGAGCAGTACTTC	TRBD1	TRBV18	TRBJ2-7	.
CASSLVGLAGNNEQFF	TGCGCCAGCAGCTTGGTAGGGCTAGCGGGGAACAATGAGCAGTTCTTC	TRBD2	TRBV5-1	TRBJ2-1	.
CASSPAWTLEGRETQYF	TGTGCCAGCTCACCAGCCTGGACACTCGAGGGGAGGGAGACCCAGTACTTC	.	TRBV18	TRBJ2-5	.
CASSLYSSNQPQHF	TGTGCCAGCAGTTTGTACAGTAGCAATCAGCCCCAGCATTTT	.	TRBV27	TRBJ1-5	.
CASSMAGGEYEQYF	TGTGCCAGTAGTATGGCAGGGGGCGAGTACGAGCAGTACTTC	TRBD1	TRBV19	TRBJ2-7	.
CASSKRLAGGIDAQYF	TGTGCCAGCAGCAAAAGACTAGCGGGGGGTATAGATGCGCAGTATTTT	TRBD2	TRBV7-8	TRBJ2-3	.
CASSELAGHSYEQYF	TGTGCCAGCAGCGAACTAGCGGGTCATTCCTACGAGCAGTACTTC	TRBD2	TRBV6-5	TRBJ2-7	.
CASSITRAANEKLFF	TGTGCCAGTAGTATAACGCGGGCGGCTAATGAAAAACTGTTTTTT	.	TRBV19	TRBJ1-4	.
CASSSPAGGNTIYF	TGTGCCAGCAGCTCCCCGGCAGGAGGAAACACCATATATTTT	.	TRBV9	TRBJ1-3	.
CASSLGSDEQYF	TGTGCCAGCAGCTTGGGGTCGGACGAGCAGTACTTC	.	TRBV5-6	TRBJ2-7	.
CASSLEARQPQHF	TGTGCCAGCAGCTTAGAGGCGCGGCAGCCCCAGCATTTT	.	TRBV11-2	TRBJ1-5	.
CASSERGQGTHNQPQHF	TGTGCCAGCAGTGAACGTGGACAGGGAACCCACAATCAGCCCCAGCATTTT	TRBD1	TRBV2	TRBJ1-5	.
CASSFGEDSQYF	TGTGCCAGCAGCTTCGGGGAGGACTCCCAGTACTTC	.	TRBV7-9	TRBJ2-5	.
CASSPGGNQPQHF	TGTGCCAGCAGCCCGGGGGGTAATCAGCCCCAGCATTTT	.	TRBV11-2	TRBJ1-5	.
CASSLSSGTVSRGEQYF	TGTGCCAGCAGCCTTTCGTCCGGGACAGTGAGTAGAGGCGAGCAGTACTTC	TRBD1	TRBV11-1	TRBJ2-7	.
CASSPNRNTIYF	TGTGCCAGCAGTCCGAACAGGAACACCATATATTTT	.	TRBV6-5	TRBJ1-3	once
CASNGAPLSYEQYF	TGTGCCAGCAATGGGGCCCCTCTCTCCTACGAGCAGTACTTC	.	TRBV19	TRBJ2-7	.
CASSIKRTEYTDTQYF	TGTGCCAGCAGCATCAAGCGGACAGAGTACACAGATACGCAGTATTTT	.	TRBV2	TRBJ2-3	.
CASSGWRTVSGANVLTF	TGTGCCAGCAGTGGATGGCGGACTGTCTCTGGGGCCAACGTCCTGACTTTC	.	TRBV2	TRBJ2-6	few
CASSVGRGLADTQYF	TGTGCCAGCAGCGTAGGCCGGGGGTTGGCAGATACGCAGTATTTT	.	TRBV9	TRBJ2-3	.
CAISRPGTDYEQYF	TGTGCCATTTCGCGTCCCGGGACAGACTACGAGCAGTACTTC	TRBD1	TRBV6-1	TRBJ2-7	.
CASTPGGQDTQYF	TGTGCCAGTACACCGGGGGGCCAAGATACGCAGTATTTT	.	TRBV19	TRBJ2-3	.
CASSGGDTGELFF	TGTGCCAGCAGTGGGGGGGACACCGGGGAGCTGTTTTTT	TRBD2	TRBV13	TRBJ2-2	.
CASSTTGGNEQFF	TGTGCCAGCAGTACCACGGGGGGTAATGAGCAGTTCTTC	TRBD2	TRBV27	TRBJ2-1	once
CSVGDRGDKNIQYF	TGCAGCGTTGGGGACAGGGGGGACAAAAACATTCAGTACTTC	TRBD1	TRBV29-1	TRBJ2-4	.
CASSLEGDREVINSPLHF	TGTGCCAGCAGCCTGGAGGGAGACAGGGAAGTTATTAATTCACCCCTCCACTTT	.	TRBV21-1	TRBJ1-6	.
CSVAPRVTLDTQYF	TGCAGCGTTGCCCCCAGGGTAACCCTAGATACGCAGTATTTT	.	TRBV29-1	TRBJ2-3	.
CAIQMTGARYDEQYF	TGTGCCATCCAAATGACAGGGGCAAGGTATGACGAGCAGTACTTC	TRBD1	TRBV2	TRBJ2-7	.
CASRPTGGGELSPLHF	TGTGCCAGCAGACCTACAGGAGGGGGGGAACTCTCACCCCTCCACTTT	.	TRBV7-9	TRBJ1-6	.
CASSVQGYGDNSPLHF	TGTGCCAGCAGTGTACAGGGGTATGGGGATAATTCACCCCTCCACTTT	TRBD1	TRBV6-1	TRBJ1-6	.
CASSSNSYGYTF	TGTGCCAGCAGTTCAAACAGCTATGGCTACACCTTC	.	TRBV27	TRBJ1-2	.
CASSGRLAENTDTQYF	TGTGCCAGCAGTGGTCGGCTAGCGGAAAACACAGATACGCAGTATTTT	TRBD2	TRBV6-1	TRBJ2-3	.
CASSVLMSGANVLTF	TGTGCCAGCAGTGTCCTTATGAGTGGGGCCAACGTCCTGACTTTC	.	TRBV2	TRBJ2-6	.
CASSLQNYEQYF	TGTGCCAGCAGCTTACAGAACTACGAGCAGTACTTC	.	TRBV5-4	TRBJ2-7	.
CATSRRSGANVLTF	TGTGCCACCAGCAGGAGGTCTGGGGCCAACGTCCTGACTTTC	.	TRBV15	TRBJ2-6	few
CASSQSGGRGHEQFF	TGCGCCAGCAGCCAATCCGGGGGGAGGGGCCATGAGCAGTTCTTC	TRBD2	TRBV4-1	TRBJ2-1	once
CSVSGGSGGPDEQFF	TGCAGCGTTTCTGGGGGGAGCGGGGGGCCCGATGAGCAGTTCTTC	TRBD2	TRBV29-1	TRBJ2-1	.
CASSFRTVNTEAFF	TGCGCCAGCAGCTTCAGGACTGTGAACACTGAAGCTTTCTTT	.	TRBV5-1	TRBJ1-1	.
CAWSGDRENGYTF	TGTGCCTGGAGCGGGGACAGGGAGAACGGCTACACCTTC	TRBD1	TRBV30	TRBJ1-2	.
CASSDETGSSYNSPLHF	TGTGCCAGCAGCGACGAGACGGGAAGCTCCTATAATTCACCCCTCCACTTT	.	TRBV5-6	TRBJ1-6	.
CASSFTSGNEQYF	TGCGCCAGCAGCTTTACTAGCGGAAACGAGCAGTACTTC	TRBD2	TRBV5-1	TRBJ2-7	.
CSVEDLTSGGWYQETQYF	TGCAGCGTTGAAGATCTAACTAGCGGGGGCTGGTACCAAGAGACCCAGTACTTC	TRBD2	TRBV29-1	TRBJ2-5	.
CASRSRDSNQPQHF	TGCGCCAGCAGGAGCCGGGATAGCAATCAGCCCCAGCATTTT	.	TRBV10-1	TRBJ1-5	few
CASSLGGSTEAFF	TGTGCCAGCAGCTTAGGGGGGAGCACTGAAGCTTTCTTT	.	TRBV7-3	TRBJ1-1	.
CASSLIMGNTGELFF	TGTGCCAGCAGCTTAATCATGGGCAACACCGGGGAGCTGTTTTTT	.	TRBV7-9	TRBJ2-2	.
CASSLQRPGESTDTQYF	TGTGCCAGCAGTTTACAACGACCCGGGGAGAGCACAGATACGCAGTATTTT	.	TRBV27	TRBJ2-3	.